This entry lists 27 T cell receptor beta chains sequenced from one sample in a study of blood T cell repertoires in COVID-19. Libraries were prepared by immunoSEQ multiplex PCR; TCRdb keeps only in-frame clonotypes and omits some of them. The repertoire holds about 160,000 clones, 70% to 85% seen once, with approximately 22% in the top ten. Source material: peripheral blood. The source is a woman of 80 years or more with acute or convalescent COVID-19.

The gene calls are TRBV7-9 and TRBJ1-1; TRBD1 matches at 8 bases. The germline V gene has CDR1 SEHNR and CDR2 FQNEAQ (reference sequence). The CDR3 covers 15 residues. J gave up 6 bases and V 8 bases, and 14 bases lay outside the gene matches. The CDR3 nucleotides read TGTGCCAGCTTCCCAGTGGGCGACAGGGGTGCTGAAGCTTTCTTT. The encoded protein is CASFPVGDRGAEAFF.

J is TRBJ1-1 and V is TRBV7-9; D possibly corresponds to TRBD1 (5 bases). V was trimmed by 10 bases and J by 5 bases, leaving 17 bases between them. Germline V gene data show CDR1 as SEHNR and CDR2 as FQNEAQ (reference sequence). The CDR3 runs to 13 residues. CDR3 nucleotide sequence: TGTGCCACCGGGTTGTGGGGGAGGACTGAAGCTTTCTTT. This gives the protein CATGLWGRTEAFF.

The rearrangement links TRBV18 to TRBJ1-2; D is uncertain. The V and J ends lost 0 bases and 7 bases respectively, with 15 bases between them. The CDR3 runs to 15 residues. Germline CDR1 is KGHSH and CDR2 is LQKENI. The CDR3 bases are TGTGCCAGCTCACCACCACGGTCCCAGACGGGTGGCTACACCTTC. Residues: CASSPPRSQTGGYTF. Together with reference TRBV18 and TRBJ1-2, the CDR3 gives the full variable domain: NAGVMQNPRHLVRRRGQEARLRCSPMKGHSHVYWYRQLPEEGLKFMVYLQKENIIDESGMPKERFSAEFPKEGPSILRIQQVVRGDSAAYFCASSPPRSQTGGYTFGSGTRLTVV.

The chain joins TRBV4-3 to TRBJ1-5, with a possible D match to TRBD1 (5 bases). This CDR3 spans 15 amino acids. Germline V gives CDR1 LGHNA, CDR2 YSLEER. V lost 0 bases to trimming and J lost 1 base, with 7 bases between them. The CDR3: CASSQDGGSNQPQHF. CDR3 nucleotides: TGCGCCAGCAGCCAAGACGGGGGGAGCAATCAGCCCCAGCATTTT.

V usage is TRBV27 and J usage is TRBJ1-2; D gene ambiguous. CDR3 length equals 14 residues. The V and J ends lost 2 bases and 8 bases respectively, with 15 bases between them. Per the germline V gene, CDR1 is MNHEY and CDR2 is SMNVEV (reference sequence). CDR3 in amino acids: CASSLGPLEGGYTF. The CDR3 DNA reads TGTGCCAGCAGTTTAGGGCCTCTTGAGGGAGGCTACACCTTC.

CDR3: CASSFIQGVRGYTF. The CDR3 DNA is TGTGCCAGCAGTTTTATTCAGGGGGTGCGAGGCTACACCTTC. The chain employs TRBV27 and TRBJ1-2, with 7 bases aligning to TRBD1. The germline V gene encodes CDR1 MNHEY and CDR2 SMNVEV (reference sequence). V dropped 3 bases and J dropped 8; count of bases not matched to a gene: 9. The CDR3 runs 14 residues.

This chain's CDR3 is CASTPDDRAGNTIYF. The CDR3 DNA reads TGTGCCAGTACCCCTGACGACAGGGCTGGAAACACCATATATTTT. The chain is built from TRBV19 and TRBJ1-3; 7 bases align to TRBD1. Germline CDR1 is LNHDA and CDR2 is SQIVND (reference sequence). Trimming cost V 7 bases and J 2 bases; bases outside gene matches: 8. The CDR3 is made up of 15 amino acids.

The chain employs TRBV30 and TRBJ1-5, with TRBD1 identical over 8 bases. Trimming at V came to 4 bases and at J to 3 bases, leaving 5 bases not matched to a gene. CDR1 is GTSNPN, CDR2 SVGIG, per germline (reference sequence). The CDR3 loop spans 14 amino acids. For the CDR3, the DNA is TGTGCCTGGACTTGGCAGGGGGCCAATCAGCCCCAGCATTTT. Protein sequence: CAWTWQGANQPQHF.

This chain joins TRBV5-1 and TRBJ2-5; D gene ambiguous. Germline V lookup: CDR1 SGHRS, CDR2 YFSETQ. The CDR3 runs to 12 residues. V lost 1 base and J 5 bases, leaving 6 bases between the germline ends. The CDR3 region is CASSLSLETQYF. For the CDR3, the DNA is TGCGCCAGCAGCTTGTCCTTGGAGACCCAGTACTTC.

This chain links TRBV19 with TRBJ2-2, with a tentative D call TRBD1 (5 bases). The V gene's germline CDR1 is LNHDA and CDR2 SQIVND (reference sequence). CDR3 length equals 16 residues. V was trimmed by 9 bases and J by 0 bases, leaving 17 bases between them. Here the CDR3 reads CASTIRTGANTGELFF. The CDR3 coding sequence is TGTGCCAGCACGATACGAACAGGCGCGAACACCGGGGAGCTGTTTTTT.

V gene TRBV12-3 or TRBV12-4 combines with J gene TRBJ1-2, with 9 bases matching TRBD1. The CDR3 is 13 amino acids. Trimming took 7 bases from V and 8 from J; bases not matched to a gene: 8. The CDR3 DNA reads TGTGCCAGCACCACGGACAGGGGAGGAGGCTACACCTTC. This translates into CASTTDRGGGYTF.

The chain carries TRBV30 and TRBJ1-4; D is ambiguous. The CDR3 is 15 amino acids. CDR1 and CDR2 (germline): GTSNPN, SVGIG (reference sequence). V was clipped by 3 bases and J by 7 bases, with 18 bases between them. The CDR3 region is CAWSSHQAGGEKLFF. CDR3 in DNA: TGTGCCTGGAGCTCGCACCAGGCTGGTGGTGAAAAACTGTTTTTT.

This chain joins TRBV9 and TRBJ2-7, with 9 bases identical to TRBD1. Trimming removed 4 bases from V and 3 bases from J; junction bases left unmatched: 5. The CDR3 is 14 amino acids. Germline values: CDR1 SGDLS, CDR2 YYNGEE. This CDR3 is CASSPGDRVYEQYF. CDR3 DNA: TGTGCCAGCAGCCCTGGGGACAGGGTCTACGAGCAGTACTTC.

The chain couples TRBV18 to TRBJ2-7; D call uncertain. Between the trimmed V and J ends, which lost 3 bases and 0 bases, there was a span of 6 bases. CDR3 length equals 13 residues. Germline V gives CDR1 KGHSH, CDR2 LQKENI. The CDR3 is CASSPTDSYEQYF. For the CDR3, the DNA is TGTGCCAGCTCACCGACTGACTCCTACGAGCAGTACTTC.

J is TRBJ2-1 and V is TRBV29-1; D remains unclear. Germline V lookup: CDR1 SQVTM, CDR2 ANQGSEA. The CDR3 length is 13 residues. Trimming took 7 bases from V and 3 from J, leaving 13 bases between them. This CDR3 is CSAGPGGYNEQFF. In DNA form, the CDR3 reads TGCAGCGCTGGCCCCGGCGGCTACAATGAGCAGTTCTTC.

The V gene is TRBV5-1, the J gene TRBJ2-1; TRBD2 aligns across 9 bases. The germline V gene encodes CDR1 SGHRS and CDR2 YFSETQ. Losses at the gene ends were 4 bases for V and 6 bases for J; bases not matched to a gene: 11. The CDR3 totals 16 residues. This chain's CDR3 is CASSRGRAGGGNEQFF. The CDR3 DNA sequence: TGCGCCAGCAGCAGAGGGCGAGCGGGAGGAGGCAATGAGCAGTTCTTC.

The chain carries TRBV9 and TRBJ2-1; no reliable D call. Per germline, CDR1 SGDLS and CDR2 YYNGEE. CDR3 length: 15 residues. The V gene lost 4 bases and the J gene lost 0 bases, with 11 bases spanning the gap. The CDR3 DNA sequence: TGTGCCAGCAGCCCAACCCCCAGCTCCTACAATGAGCAGTTCTTC. It encodes CASSPTPSSYNEQFF.

Only one count was recorded for this clone. The chain has TRBV5-1 and TRBJ2-1, with 7 bases matching TRBD2. Germline CDR1 SGHRS, CDR2 YFSETQ. Trimming took 6 bases from V and 2 from J; bases not matched to a gene: 14. CDR3 length: 17 residues. CDR3 in amino acids: CASTPARGRGAYNEQFF. CDR3 in DNA: TGCGCCAGCACCCCGGCCCGCGGGAGAGGGGCCTACAATGAGCAGTTCTTC.

This sequence joins TRBV12-3 or TRBV12-4 and TRBJ2-5; D is perhaps TRBD2 (5 bases). Trimming took 1 base from V and 10 from J, leaving 13 bases between them. The CDR3 consists of 13 residues. The CDR3 spells CASSLGGSGDQYF. CDR3 DNA: TGTGCCAGCAGTTTAGGAGGGAGTGGGGACCAGTACTTC.

This rearrangement joins TRBV29-1 to TRBJ1-1, with D uncertain. Trimming took off 4 bases at V and 3 bases at J, with 12 bases between the two ends. This CDR3 comprises 13 residues. Per the germline V gene, CDR1 is SQVTM and CDR2 is ANQGSEA. Written as DNA, the CDR3 is TGCAGCGTTGCTCTCAGGTTGGACACTGAAGCTTTCTTT. Translated, it gives CSVALRLDTEAFF.

This chain joins TRBV7-2 and TRBJ2-3; possibly TRBD2 for D (5 bases). The length of the CDR3 is 14 residues. Trimming left V 4 bases short and J 3 bases short, with 11 bases between. Germline assignment: CDR1 SGHTA and CDR2 FQGNSA. As DNA, the CDR3 is TGTGCCAGCAGCTCTATGGGAGCGACAGATACGCAGTATTTT. It codes for CASSSMGATDTQYF.

The V and J genes are TRBV18 and TRBJ1-2; 8 bases align to TRBD1. CDR1 and CDR2 (germline): KGHSH, LQKENI. Losses at the gene ends were 0 bases for V and 7 bases for J; bases not matched to a gene: 22. This CDR3 comprises 20 residues. CDR3 bases: TGTGCCAGCTCACCACCGGGACAGGAGGCGCTCAGCGGGATTGTGCGTGGCTACACCTTC. It translates to CASSPPGQEALSGIVRGYTF. Full variable domain (rest looked up from reference TRBV18 and TRBJ1-2): NAGVMQNPRHLVRRRGQEARLRCSPMKGHSHVYWYRQLPEEGLKFMVYLQKENIIDESGMPKERFSAEFPKEGPSILRIQQVVRGDSAAYFCASSPPGQEALSGIVRGYTFGSGTRLTVV.

The chain uses TRBV28 and TRBJ2-7; 11 bases are shared with TRBD2. J gave up 5 bases and V 3 bases, and 0 bases lay outside the gene matches. This CDR3 is built from 13 residues. Germline CDR1 and CDR2: MDHEN and SYDVKM. In DNA, the CDR3 is TGTGCCAGCAGTTTTAGCGGGAGGGACGAGCAGTACTTC. It specifies CASSFSGRDEQYF.

The J gene is TRBJ2-3, the V gene TRBV18, with D possibly being TRBD1 (6 bases). Germline values: CDR1 KGHSH, CDR2 LQKENI. The CDR3 length is 16 residues. V shed 0 bases and J shed 6 bases, with 16 bases lying between them. CDR3 protein: CASSPPGIARGDTQYF. CDR3 in DNA: TGTGCCAGCTCACCACCGGGAATAGCGAGGGGGGATACGCAGTATTTT.

The V and J genes are TRBV2 and TRBJ2-2; D not certain. From germline, CDR1 is SNHLY and CDR2 FYNNEI. V was clipped by 8 bases and J by 1 base, with 8 bases between them. The CDR3 consists of 13 residues. The CDR3: CASSSRNTGELFF. For the CDR3, the DNA is TGTGCCAGCTCCTCGAGGAACACCGGGGAGCTGTTTTTT.

The J gene is TRBJ2-3, the V gene TRBV5-1, with TRBD2 matching 13 bases. The J segment lost 0 bases and the V segment lost 3 bases, leaving 1 base of the junction unmatched. This CDR3 spans 16 amino acids. Per the germline V gene, CDR1 is SGHRS and CDR2 is YFSETQ. CDR3 region: CASSSTSGRSTDTQYF. The CDR3 DNA follows: TGCGCCAGCAGCTCGACTAGCGGGAGGAGCACAGATACGCAGTATTTT.

The rearrangement links TRBV18 to TRBJ2-7, with 8 bases that match TRBD2. The CDR3 is 15 amino acids. V trimming: 1 base; J trimming: 0 bases; junction bases outside the gene matches: 2. In germline, CDR1 is KGHSH, CDR2 LQKENI. The CDR3 here is CASSPQRGISYEQYF. The CDR3 bases are TGTGCCAGCTCACCACAGCGGGGGATCTCCTACGAGCAGTACTTC.